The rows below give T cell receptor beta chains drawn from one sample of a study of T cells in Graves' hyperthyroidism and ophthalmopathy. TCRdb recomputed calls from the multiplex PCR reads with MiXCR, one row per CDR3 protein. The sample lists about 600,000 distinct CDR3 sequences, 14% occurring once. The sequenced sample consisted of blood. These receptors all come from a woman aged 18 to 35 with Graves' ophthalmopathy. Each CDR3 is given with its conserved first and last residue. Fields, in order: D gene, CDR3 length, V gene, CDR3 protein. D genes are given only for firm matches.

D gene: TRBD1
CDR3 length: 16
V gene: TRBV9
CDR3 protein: CASSVADRARSYEQYF

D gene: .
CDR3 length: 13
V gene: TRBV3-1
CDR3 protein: CASSQDRSEKLFF

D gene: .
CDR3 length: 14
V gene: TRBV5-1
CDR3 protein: CASSLEGGGQEQFF

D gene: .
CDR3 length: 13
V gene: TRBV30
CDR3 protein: CAWDSGGNQPQHF

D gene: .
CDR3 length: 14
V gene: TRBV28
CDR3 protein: CASSLNDPQETQYF

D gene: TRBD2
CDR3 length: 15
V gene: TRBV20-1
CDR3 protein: CSAPRAGGARDTQYF

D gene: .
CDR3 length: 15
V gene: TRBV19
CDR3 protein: CASSPRAASYNEQFF

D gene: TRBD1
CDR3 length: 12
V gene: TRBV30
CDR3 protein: CAWIRGWSEAFF

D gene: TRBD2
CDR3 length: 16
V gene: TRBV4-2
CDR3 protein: CASSHAGLAGYNEQFF

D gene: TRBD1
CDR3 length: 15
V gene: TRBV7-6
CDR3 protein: CASSLLTGVNFEQYF

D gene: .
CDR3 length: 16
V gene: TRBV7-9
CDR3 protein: CASSPLRGTVYNEQFF

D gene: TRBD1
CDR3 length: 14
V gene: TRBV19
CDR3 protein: CASSMGQGGYEQYF

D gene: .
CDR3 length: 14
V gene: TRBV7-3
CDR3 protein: CASSPQGSHNEQFF

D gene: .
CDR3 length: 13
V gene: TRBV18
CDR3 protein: CASSQDGNYGYTF

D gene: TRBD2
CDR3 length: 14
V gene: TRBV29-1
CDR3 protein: CSARETSGINEQFF

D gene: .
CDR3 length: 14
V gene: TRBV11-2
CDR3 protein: CASSWDGGGREQYF

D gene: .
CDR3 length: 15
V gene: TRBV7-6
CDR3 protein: CASSLAEGESYEQYF

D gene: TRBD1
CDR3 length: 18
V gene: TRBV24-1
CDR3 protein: CATSGPGQGRSVNTEAFF

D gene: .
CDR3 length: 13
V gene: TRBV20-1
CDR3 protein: CSARRGEGSPLHF

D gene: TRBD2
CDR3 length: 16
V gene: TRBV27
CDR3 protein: CASSLGTKRSYNEQFF

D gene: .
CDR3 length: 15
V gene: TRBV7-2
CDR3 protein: CASSLEIGERNTIYF

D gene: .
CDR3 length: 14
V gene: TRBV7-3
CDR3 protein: CASSLYGNTGELFF

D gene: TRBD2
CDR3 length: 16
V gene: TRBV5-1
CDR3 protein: CASSGGLAGGADTQYF

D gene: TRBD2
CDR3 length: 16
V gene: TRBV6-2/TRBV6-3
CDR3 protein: CASSYGLAGGTYEQYF

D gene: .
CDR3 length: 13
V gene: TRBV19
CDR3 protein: CASRGRGDPEAFF

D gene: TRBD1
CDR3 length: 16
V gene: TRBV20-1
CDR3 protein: CSADDRVAATNEKLFF

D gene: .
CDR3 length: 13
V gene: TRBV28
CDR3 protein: CASSFGLNAEAFF

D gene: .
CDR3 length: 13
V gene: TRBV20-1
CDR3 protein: CSASGTDTGELFF

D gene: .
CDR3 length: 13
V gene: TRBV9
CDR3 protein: CASSVVTPGELFF

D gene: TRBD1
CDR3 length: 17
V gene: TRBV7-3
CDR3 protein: CASSLRGGQGAQETQYF

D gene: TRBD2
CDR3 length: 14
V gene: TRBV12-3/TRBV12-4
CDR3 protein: CASRAGGTYNEQFF

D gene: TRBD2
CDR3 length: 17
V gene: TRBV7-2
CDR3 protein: CASSLAALAGGRDTQYF

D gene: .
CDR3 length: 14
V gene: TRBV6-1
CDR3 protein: CASVAVTGLTEAFF

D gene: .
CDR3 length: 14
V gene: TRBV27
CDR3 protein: CAGSLSRQGQPQHF

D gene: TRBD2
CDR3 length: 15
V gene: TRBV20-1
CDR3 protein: CSASGLAGAYNEQFF

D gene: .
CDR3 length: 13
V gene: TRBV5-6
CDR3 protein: CASSSGTAIRYTF

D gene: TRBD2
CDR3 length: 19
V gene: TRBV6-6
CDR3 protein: CASSYSGTSGRGTYNEQFF

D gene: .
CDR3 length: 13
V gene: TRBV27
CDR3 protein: CASSFLGAGEQYF

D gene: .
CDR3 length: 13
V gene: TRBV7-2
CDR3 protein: CASSSYGTDTQYF